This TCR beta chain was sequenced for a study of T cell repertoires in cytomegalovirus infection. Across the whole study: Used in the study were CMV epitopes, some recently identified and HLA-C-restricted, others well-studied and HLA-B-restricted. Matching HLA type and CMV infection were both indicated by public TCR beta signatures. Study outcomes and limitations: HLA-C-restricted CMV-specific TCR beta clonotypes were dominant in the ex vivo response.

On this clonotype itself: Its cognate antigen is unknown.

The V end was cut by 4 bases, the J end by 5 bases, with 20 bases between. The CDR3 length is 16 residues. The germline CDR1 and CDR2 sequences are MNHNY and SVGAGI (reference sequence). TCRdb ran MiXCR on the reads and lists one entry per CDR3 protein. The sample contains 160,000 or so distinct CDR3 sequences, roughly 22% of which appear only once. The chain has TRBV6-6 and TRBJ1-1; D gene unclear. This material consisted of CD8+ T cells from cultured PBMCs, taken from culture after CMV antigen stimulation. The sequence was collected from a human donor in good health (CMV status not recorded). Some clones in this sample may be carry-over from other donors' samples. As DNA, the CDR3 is TGTGCCAGCAGTTTAACCGGGCCCCGGCCGGCAACTGAAGCTTTCTTT. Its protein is CASSLTGPRPATEAFF.